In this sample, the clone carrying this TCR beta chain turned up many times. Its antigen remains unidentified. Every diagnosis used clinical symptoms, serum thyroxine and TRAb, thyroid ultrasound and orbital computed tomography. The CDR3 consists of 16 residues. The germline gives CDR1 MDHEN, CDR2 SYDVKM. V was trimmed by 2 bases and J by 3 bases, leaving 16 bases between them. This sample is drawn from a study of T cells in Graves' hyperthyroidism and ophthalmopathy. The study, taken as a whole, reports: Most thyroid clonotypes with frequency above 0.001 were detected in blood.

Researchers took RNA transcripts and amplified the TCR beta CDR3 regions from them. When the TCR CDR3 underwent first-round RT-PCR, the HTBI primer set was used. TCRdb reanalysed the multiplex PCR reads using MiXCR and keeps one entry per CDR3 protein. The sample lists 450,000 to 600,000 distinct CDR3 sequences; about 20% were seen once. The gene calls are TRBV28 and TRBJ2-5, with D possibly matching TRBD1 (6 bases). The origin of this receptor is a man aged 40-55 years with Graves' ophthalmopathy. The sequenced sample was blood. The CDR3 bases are TGTGCCAGCAGTTTAGGGAATCAGGGGAAGGAAGAGACCCAGTACTTC. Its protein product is CASSLGNQGKEETQYF.